These T cell receptor beta chains were read from a single sample in a study of PD-1 blockade in classical Hodgkin lymphoma. Method: immunoSEQ multiplex PCR; TCRdb's copy keeps in-frame clones and lacks some. The table has under 25,000 clones, over 70% seen once; the top ten hold about 40%. Source: peripheral blood mononuclear cells (PBMCs), taken before the second cycle of nivolumab. These receptors came from a human donor with classical Hodgkin lymphoma. The CDR3 runs from the conserved cysteine through the conserved F or W. A D gene is named only where the DNA matches it firmly. A clone size is listed for some rows: how often the clone was seen (once, few, many), or a class if it is expanded.

>TRBV12-5|TRBD2|few|TRBJ2-5
CASTQAGEQETQYF
TGTGCTAGTACTCAAGCGGGGGAACAAGAGACCCAGTACTTC
>TRBV6-6|-|once|TRBJ1-2
CASSDTPGNYGYTF
TGTGCCAGCAGTGACACCCCAGGCAACTATGGCTACACCTTC
>TRBV9|-|once|TRBJ2-5
CASSVDGVGGVKETQYF
TGTGCCAGCAGCGTAGACGGCGTTGGGGGAGTCAAAGAGACCCAGTACTTC
>TRBV7-3|TRBD2|-|TRBJ2-3
CATQGTSATDTQYF
TGTGCCACCCAAGGAACTAGCGCCACAGATACGCAGTATTTT
>TRBV11-3|-|-|TRBJ2-1
CASSLALGGYNEQFF
TGTGCCAGCAGCTTAGCATTAGGGGGCTACAATGAGCAGTTCTTC
>TRBV5-6|-|-|TRBJ2-5
CASSLGTAEETQYF
TGTGCCAGCAGCTTGGGGACTGCGGAAGAGACCCAGTACTTC
>TRBV2|-|-|TRBJ2-7
CASSEQQATMYEQYF
TGTGCCAGCAGTGAACAACAGGCGACGATGTACGAGCAGTACTTC
>TRBV6-1|-|-|TRBJ2-7
CASSQGFLYEQYF
TGTGCCAGCAGCCAGGGTTTTCTCTACGAGCAGTACTTC
>TRBV7-9|-|-|TRBJ1-2
CASSWGANYGYTF
TGTGCCAGCAGTTGGGGGGCCAACTATGGCTACACCTTC
>TRBV2|-|-|TRBJ2-3
CASSVQEGADTQYF
TGTGCCAGCAGTGTGCAAGAGGGGGCAGATACGCAGTATTTT
>TRBV7-9|-|-|TRBJ1-1
CASSHRDGREAFF
TGTGCCAGCAGCCACCGGGACGGAAGAGAAGCTTTCTTT